This T cell receptor (beta chain) originates from a study of tumor and adjacent non-tumor tissue in lung cancer. Study in general: On average, productive TCRbeta reads reached roughly 4 million per sample. Study-level points and caveats: Higher tumor TCR diversity was associated with shorter survival. Top 100 clones took a larger repertoire share in normal lung.

Germline V gives CDR1 LGHNA, CDR2 YSLEER. The CDR3 is made up of 15 amino acids. As to this clonotype: Its antigen is unidentified. The junction and the germline gene differ at one end; a read error may be behind it.

Three rounds of nested PCR, following a modified ARM-PCR protocol, produced the TCRbeta library. From the multiplex PCR reads, TCRdb called clonotypes with MiXCR, one entry per CDR3 protein. The sample shows 50,000 or so distinct CDR3 sequences, around two thirds of them seen only once. No cell sorting was done before RNA was extracted from the tissue. This non-tumor lung sample came from over 3 cm beyond the tumor edge. This clonotype was obtained from an older woman with non-small cell lung cancer. Sequencing was done on a sample of distant non-tumor lung tissue. This chain connects TRBV4-3 to TRBJ2-7; D is perhaps TRBD1 (5 bases). The DNA of the CDR3 is TGCGCCGGCAGCCATGACCAGTCCAGGGTCTCCGAGCAGTACTTC. Protein sequence: CAGSHDQSRVSEQYF.